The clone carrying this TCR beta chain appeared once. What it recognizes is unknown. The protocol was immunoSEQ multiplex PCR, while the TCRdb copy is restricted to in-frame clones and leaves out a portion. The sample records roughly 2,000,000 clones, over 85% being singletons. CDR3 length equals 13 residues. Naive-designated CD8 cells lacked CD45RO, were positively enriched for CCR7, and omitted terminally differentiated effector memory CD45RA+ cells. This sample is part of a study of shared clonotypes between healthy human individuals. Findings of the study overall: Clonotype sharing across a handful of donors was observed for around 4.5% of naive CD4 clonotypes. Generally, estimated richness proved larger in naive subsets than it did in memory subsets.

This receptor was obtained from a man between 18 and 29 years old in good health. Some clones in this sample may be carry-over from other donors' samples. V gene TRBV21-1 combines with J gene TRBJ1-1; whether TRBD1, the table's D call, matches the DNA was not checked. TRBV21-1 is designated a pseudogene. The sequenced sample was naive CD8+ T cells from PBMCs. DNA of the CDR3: TGTGCCAGCAGCAAAGGGCTGAACACTGAAGCTTTCTTT. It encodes CASSKGLNTEAFF.